These T cell receptor beta chains were read from a single sample in a study of radiation and T cells in renal cell carcinoma. Sequencing used immunoSEQ multiplex PCR; TCRdb keeps in-frame clones, though not all of them. Of fewer than 85,000 clones in the sample, roughly nine tenths were seen once. This specimen consisted of blood, obtained from a patient whose treatment included radiotherapy and nephrectomy. The source of these receptors is a woman between 70 and 85 years old with renal cell carcinoma. Each CDR3 is given with its conserved first and last residue. D genes are given only for firm matches. Clone size is not always given. Where it is, it says once, few, many or a class for expanded clones.

TRBD1	TRBV15	.	TRBJ2-7	CATSRGGRDSSYEQYF	TGTGCCACCAGCAGAGGAGGTAGGGACAGCTCCTACGAGCAGTACTTC
TRBD2	TRBV7-9	.	TRBJ2-3	CASSQLGTSGAGDTQYF	TGTGCCAGCAGCCAGCTCGGGACTAGCGGGGCGGGGGATACGCAGTATTTT
TRBD1	TRBV30	.	TRBJ1-1	CAGQGRGTEAFF	TGTGCCGGACAGGGCAGGGGTACTGAAGCTTTCTTT
.	TRBV7-2	.	TRBJ2-1	CASSSNPGKGEAYNEQFF	TGTGCCAGCAGCTCTAACCCCGGGAAGGGTGAGGCCTACAATGAGCAGTTCTTC
.	TRBV30	.	TRBJ2-2	CAWSEAPLNTGELFF	TGTGCCTGGAGTGAAGCCCCCCTTAACACCGGGGAGCTGTTTTTT
TRBD2	TRBV19	.	TRBJ2-5	CASRVGLAGVGETQYF	TGTGCCAGTAGGGTGGGACTAGCGGGGGTAGGCGAGACCCAGTACTTC
.	TRBV11-3	.	TRBJ1-4	CASSQGGGAGANEKLFF	TGTGCCAGCAGCCAAGGGGGGGGCGCAGGAGCTAATGAAAAACTGTTTTTT
.	TRBV6-6	.	TRBJ2-7	CASSYGQPSSYEQYF	TGTGCCAGCAGTTACGGGCAGCCGAGCTCCTACGAGCAGTACTTC
.	TRBV28	.	TRBJ2-3	CASISDSTDTQYF	TGTGCCAGCATTTCGGACAGCACAGATACGCAGTATTTT
.	TRBV30	once	TRBJ1-3	CAWTQGVSGNTIYF	TGTGCCTGGACCCAAGGGGTTTCGGGAAACACCATATATTTT
.	TRBV7-8	.	TRBJ1-2	CASSNDGRGSGYTF	TGTGCCAGCAGTAACGACGGTCGGGGTAGTGGCTACACCTTC
.	TRBV28	.	TRBJ2-7	CASSQLDGYDHF	TGTGCCAGCAGTCAACTCGACGGTTACGACCACTTC
TRBD1	TRBV6-5	.	TRBJ2-5	CASSTGGARQETQYF	TGTGCCAGCAGTACAGGGGGCGCGAGGCAAGAGACCCAGTACTTC
.	TRBV19	.	TRBJ2-1	CASSIDKGLSPIRNEQFF	TGTGCCAGTAGTATAGATAAGGGACTTTCACCTATTCGTAATGAGCAGTTCTTC
.	TRBV12-5	.	TRBJ2-7	CASGSYSTGHSYEQYF	TGTGCTAGTGGTTCCTACTCGACAGGACACTCCTACGAGCAGTACTTC
.	TRBV14	.	TRBJ2-6	CASSQTRPARDVLTF	TGTGCCAGCAGCCAGACTCGACCAGCCCGGGACGTCCTGACTTTC
.	TRBV30	.	TRBJ2-5	CAWRAAKETQYF	TGTGCCTGGAGGGCAGCAAAAGAGACCCAGTACTTC
.	TRBV6-6	once	TRBJ1-2	CASSYKDGYTF	TGTGCCAGCAGTTACAAGGATGGCTACACCTTC
.	TRBV20-1	.	TRBJ2-7	CSARLGGEQYF	TGCAGTGCTAGGCTGGGGGGCGAGCAGTACTTC
TRBD2	TRBV5-4	.	TRBJ2-2	CASSLESGGYTGELFF	TGTGCCAGCAGCCTAGAGAGCGGGGGGTACACCGGGGAGCTGTTTTTT
.	TRBV6-8	once	TRBJ1-2	CASSHSADYGYTF	TGTGCCAGCAGTCACAGTGCCGACTATGGCTACACCTTC
.	TRBV7-8	.	TRBJ2-3	CASSLGRRDSQATQYF	TGTGCCAGCAGCTTAGGCCGTAGGGACTCCCAAGCTACGCAGTATTTT
.	TRBV7-8	once	TRBJ1-5	CASSWGAMSNQPQHF	TGTGCCAGCAGCTGGGGGGCCATGAGCAATCAGCCCCAGCATTTT
.	TRBV27	.	TRBJ2-3	CASGSRRGRMYTDTQYF	TGTGCCAGCGGGAGCCGGAGGGGACGCATGTACACAGATACGCAGTATTTT
.	TRBV6-6	.	TRBJ1-1	CASSYSGHEAFF	TGTGCCAGCAGTTATTCAGGGCATGAAGCTTTCTTT
.	TRBV27	.	TRBJ1-6	CASSLSPGVSPLHF	TGTGCCAGCAGTTTAAGTCCAGGAGTATCACCCCTCCACTTT
.	TRBV9	.	TRBJ2-5	CASSVAGGHQETQYF	TGTGCCAGCAGCGTAGCGGGGGGACATCAGGAGACCCAGTACTTC
.	TRBV5-1	.	TRBJ2-3	CASFRDPPTDTQYF	TGCGCCAGCTTTCGGGACCCCCCAACAGATACGCAGTATTTT
.	TRBV27	.	TRBJ1-2	CASSLRGGGYTF	TGTGCCAGCAGTTTACGGGGGGGTGGCTACACCTTC
TRBD1	TRBV7-9	.	TRBJ1-6	CASSIWTGGTSSYNSPLHF	TGTGCCAGCAGCATTTGGACAGGGGGAACGAGCTCCTATAATTCACCCCTCCACTTT
.	TRBV5-1	.	TRBJ1-1	CASSQPPTGLYAEAFF	TGCGCCAGCAGCCAACCCCCGACAGGTTTGTACGCTGAAGCTTTCTTT
.	TRBV28	.	TRBJ1-2	CASSLVSGVTYGYTF	TGTGCCAGCAGTTTGGTTTCAGGGGTCACCTATGGCTACACCTTC
TRBD1	TRBV6-1	once	TRBJ1-4	CASSTRDRDELFF	TGTGCCAGCAGTACCCGGGACAGGGATGAACTGTTTTTT
.	TRBV11-2	.	TRBJ1-1	CASSLVSRTEAFF	TGTGCCAGCAGCTTAGTTAGTCGCACTGAAGCTTTCTTT
.	TRBV15	.	TRBJ2-7	CATSNVGGAGEQYF	TGTGCCACCAGTAACGTGGGGGGGGCCGGGGAGCAGTACTTC
.	TRBV5-5	.	TRBJ2-3	CASSLPGLQTDTQYF	TGTGCCAGCAGCCTACCGGGACTCCAAACGGATACGCAGTATTTT
TRBD2	TRBV11-1	.	TRBJ2-7	CASSPARAGGPYEQYF	TGTGCCAGCAGCCCAGCGAGGGCGGGGGGCCCCTACGAGCAGTACTTC
.	TRBV29-1	.	TRBJ2-3	CSADSRGSDTQYF	TGCAGCGCGGATTCTCGGGGGTCGGATACGCAGTATTTT